The 21 T cell receptor beta chains below come from one sample, sequenced in a study of shared clonotypes between healthy human individuals. Generated by immunoSEQ multiplex PCR, the TCRdb table keeps only in-frame clones and is missing some. Of millions of clones listed, under 95% are singletons. Naive CD8 cells were CD45RO-negative, positively selected for CCR7, excluding terminally differentiated effector memory CD45RA+ cells. The sequenced sample consisted of naive CD8+ T cells from PBMCs. Receptor source: a man aged 18 to 30 in good health. Some clones in this sample may be carry-over from other donors' samples.

The chain combines TRBV2 with TRBJ1-1; perhaps TRBD1 as D (5 bases). CDR1 is SNHLY and CDR2 is FYNNEI in the germline V gene. Between the trimmed V and J ends, which lost 6 bases and 1 base, there was a span of 15 bases. The CDR3 loop spans 15 amino acids. This CDR3 is CASRPSGGGNTEAFF. DNA of the CDR3: TGTGCCAGCAGGCCCTCCGGGGGGGGGAACACTGAAGCTTTCTTT. The full variable domain, in which reference TRBV2 and TRBJ1-1 provide the parts outside the CDR3, is EPEVTQTPSHQVTQMGQEVILRCVPISNHLYFYWYRQILGQKVEFLVSFYNNEISEKSEIFDDQFSVERPDGSNFTLKIRSTKLEDSAMYFCASRPSGGGNTEAFFGQGTRLTVV.

The rearrangement uses TRBV21-1 and TRBJ1-3. TRBV21-1 is classified as a pseudogene. The CDR3 is 13 amino acids. CDR3 sequence: CASRGLGGNTIYF. The CDR3 nucleotides read TGTGCCAGCAGGGGCCTCGGGGGAAACACCATATATTTT.

This clone was recorded only once. The chain employs TRBV15 and TRBJ2-5; 11 bases map to TRBD1. Germline V gives CDR1 LNHNV, CDR2 YYDKDF (reference sequence). V was pared by 4 bases and J by 1 base, with 5 bases of the junction left unmatched. The CDR3 length is 16 residues. CDR3 amino acids: CATSKTGTGGQETQYF. CDR3 coding DNA: TGTGCCACCAGCAAAACCGGGACAGGGGGCCAAGAGACCCAGTACTTC.

This clone showed up just once. The chain has TRBV5-6 and TRBJ1-2; D remains unclear. The CDR3 totals 14 residues. V was shortened by 0 bases and J by 8 bases, with 14 bases between the two germline ends. CDR1 and CDR2 from the germline V gene are SGHDT and YYEEEE. CDR3 sequence (DNA): TGTGCCAGCAGCTTGGGGCGCTCGAGGTTGGGCTACACCTTC. Its translation: CASSLGRSRLGYTF. Together with reference TRBV5-6 and TRBJ1-2, the CDR3 gives the full variable domain: DAGVTQSPTHLIKTRGQQVTLRCSPKSGHDTVSWYQQALGQGPQFIFQYYEEEERQRGNFPDRFSGHQFPNYSSELNVNALLLGDSALYLCASSLGRSRLGYTFGSGTRLTVV.

J is TRBJ2-3 and V is TRBV9; no clear D gene. Trimming removed 1 base at V and 0 bases at J, with 12 bases between. The CDR3 extends over 16 amino acids. Germline V gene data show CDR1 as SGDLS and CDR2 as YYNGEE. CDR3 loop: CASSVIGSESTDTQYF. Written as DNA, the CDR3 is TGTGCCAGCAGCGTAATAGGCAGTGAAAGCACAGATACGCAGTATTTT.

Here the CDR3 DNA reads TGTGCCTGGAGTGTAGCCGGGACAGGGGCTTATCAGCCCCAGCATTTT. Translation: CAWSVAGTGAYQPQHF. V and J are TRBV30 and TRBJ1-5; 10 bases agree with TRBD1. J gave up 5 bases and V 0 bases, and 7 bases lay outside the gene matches. This CDR3 contains 16 residues. The germline gives CDR1 GTSNPN, CDR2 SVGIG (reference sequence).

J is TRBJ2-7 and V is TRBV27; 7 bases agree with TRBD2. The CDR3 extends over 16 amino acids. Germline loops: CDR1 MNHEY, CDR2 SMNVEV (reference sequence). After removal of 3 bases from V and 2 bases from J, the junction contained 10 bases not matched to a gene. CDR3 residues: CASSFSTGLITYEQYF. The CDR3 nucleotides are TGTGCCAGCAGTTTCTCGACGGGACTAATAACCTACGAGCAGTACTTC.

The gene calls are TRBV7-9 and TRBJ1-5; TRBD1 might be the D (6 bases). Trimming took 1 base from V and 5 from J, leaving 15 bases between them. CDR1 is SEHNR and CDR2 is FQNEAQ in the germline V gene (reference sequence). The CDR3 length is 16 residues. The CDR3 region has the DNA TGTGCCAGCAGCTTAGATGGGGGGACAACGGATCAGCCCCAGCATTTT. Protein: CASSLDGGTTDQPQHF.

This clone was recorded once. The chain uses TRBV7-6 and TRBJ2-7; D gene uncertain. This CDR3 spans 13 amino acids. V lost 5 bases and J 4 bases, leaving 12 bases between the germline ends. CDR1 is SGHVS and CDR2 is FNYEAQ in the germline V gene. CDR3 loop: CASSLGRKYEQYF. The CDR3 DNA is TGTGCCAGCAGCCTCGGACGGAAATACGAGCAGTACTTC.

V and J are TRBV28 and TRBJ1-2; TRBD1 might be the D (5 bases). CDR3 length: 14 amino acids. Germline CDR1 MDHEN, CDR2 SYDVKM. V was pared by 5 bases and J by 2 bases, with 12 bases between. The CDR3 nucleotides read TGTGCCAGCAGTCAACTACAGGAGAACTATGGCTACACCTTC. As protein: CASSQLQENYGYTF.

The CDR3 nucleotides read TGTGCCAGCAGCTTTTTTTCCTACGAGCAGTACTTC. It is translated as CASSFFSYEQYF. This chain joins TRBV5-8 and TRBJ2-7; D uncertain. Trimming removed 2 bases from V and 1 base from J, with 4 bases in between. The germline CDR1 and CDR2 sequences are SGHTS and YDEGEE. The CDR3 extends over 12 amino acids.

V is TRBV27 and J is TRBJ2-7; 8 nucleotides align to TRBD1. V dropped 2 bases and J dropped 4; count of bases not matched to a gene: 7. Germline V lookup: CDR1 MNHEY, CDR2 SMNVEV (reference sequence). CDR3 size: 15 residues. CDR3: CASSLNGQGTYEQYF. As DNA, the CDR3 is TGTGCCAGCAGTTTAAACGGACAGGGAACTTACGAGCAGTACTTC.

The rearrangement uses TRBV5-4 and TRBJ2-1; D gene uncertain. Trimming pared 5 bases from V and 3 bases from J, leaving 15 bases between. Germline V gene data show CDR1 as SGHNT and CDR2 as YYREEE (reference sequence). The CDR3 loop spans 15 amino acids. Here the CDR3 DNA reads TGTGCCAGCAGGAGTGATCGAGAACTCTACAATGAGCAGTTCTTC. Its protein is CASRSDRELYNEQFF.

Regarding this clone: Other DNA variants within this sample encode the same CDR3. The chain uses TRBV4-3 and TRBJ2-2, with 9 bases fitting TRBD1. In germline, CDR1 is LGHNA, CDR2 YSLEER. V shed 3 bases and J 6 bases; nucleotides not matched to a gene: 2. The CDR3 is made up of 14 amino acids. In DNA form, the CDR3 reads TGCGCCAGCAGCCAGGGGACAGGGTCCGGGGAGCTGTTTTTT. Translating gives CASSQGTGSGELFF.

The chain has TRBV6-5 and TRBJ2-1; D unclear. V was trimmed by 5 bases and J by 5 bases, leaving 10 bases between them. The germline V gene has CDR1 MNHEY and CDR2 SVGAGI. The CDR3 loop spans 13 amino acids. The CDR3 here is CASSLDPNNEQFF. Here the CDR3 DNA reads TGTGCCAGCAGTCTTGACCCAAACAATGAGCAGTTCTTC.

This chain connects TRBV5-8 to TRBJ2-1; tentative D call: TRBD2 (5 bases). The germline V gene has CDR1 SGHTS and CDR2 YDEGEE. The CDR3 runs to 15 residues. The ends were cut back, 0 bases at V and 3 bases at J, with 10 bases in the middle. DNA for the CDR3: TGTGCCAGCAGCTTGGTCCCAGGACTCTACAATGAGCAGTTCTTC. Residues: CASSLVPGLYNEQFF.

The gene calls are TRBV28 and TRBJ1-1; no firm D call. V was pared by 10 bases and J by 0 bases, with 9 bases between. The germline V gene encodes CDR1 MDHEN and CDR2 SYDVKM. The CDR3 is 12 amino acids. The CDR3 is CATRPMNTEAFF. The CDR3 DNA reads as TGTGCCACCAGACCGATGAACACTGAAGCTTTCTTT.

The CDR3 DNA reads as TGTGCCAGCAGTTTGCGGGATTCTAACTATGGCTACACCTTC. Its translation: CASSLRDSNYGYTF. The rearrangement uses TRBV28 and TRBJ1-2; D ambiguous. This CDR3 is built from 14 residues. V lost 3 bases to trimming and J lost 0 bases, with 8 bases between them. Germline CDR1 and CDR2: MDHEN and SYDVKM.

The chain uses TRBV2 and TRBJ2-1; 12 positions match TRBD2. Germline CDR1 and CDR2: SNHLY and FYNNEI. Unmatched junction bases numbered 2, after V lost 7 bases and J lost 7 bases. The CDR3 totals 13 residues. The CDR3 DNA reads as TGTGCCAGCACTCTAGCGGGAGGGAATGAGCAGTTCTTC. Translating gives CASTLAGGNEQFF.

The chain links TRBV29-1 to TRBJ1-1; D possibly corresponds to TRBD1 (5 bases). The CDR3 covers 11 residues. Germline CDR1 reads SQVTM; CDR2 reads ANQGSEA. CDR3 DNA: TGCACTTCAAGTGAGAACAGGGAAGCTTTCTTT. Protein: CTSSENREAFF.

The chain has TRBV19 and TRBJ2-3; no definite D call. Trimming left V 4 bases short and J 3 bases short, with 11 bases between. The CDR3 is 14 residues long. The germline gives CDR1 LNHDA, CDR2 SQIVND (reference sequence). CDR3 nucleotides: TGTGCCAGTAGTACCCGCCTTCGAACAGATACGCAGTATTTT. Protein: CASSTRLRTDTQYF.